This TCR beta chain was captured in a study of Tregs in tolerant kidney transplant recipients. Profiling relied on immunoSEQ multiplex PCR, and the TCRdb table lists in-frame clones only, not all of them. Here the sample spans about 120,000 clones, about 90% being singletons. The V gene's germline CDR1 is SGHRS and CDR2 YFSETQ. The CDR3 is 15 amino acids. The V gene lost 2 bases and the J gene lost 8 bases, with 16 bases spanning the gap. Unstimulated regulatory T cells (CD4+CD25+CD127-), CD4+CD25- non-regulatory cells, CD4 and CD8 cells were FACS-sorted from thawed PBMCs. Turning to this clone: Antigen unknown.

Whole-study findings and limits: Activated donor B cell expansion appeared to reveal the most relevant donor-specific TCRbeta repertoire.

The specimen sequenced was CD4+ T cells from blood. This chain connects TRBV5-1 to TRBJ1-4; a weak D match, TRBD1 (6 bases). The TCR comes from a human donor in good health. The CDR3 DNA reads as TGCGCCAGCAGCTTCGGGGGCGGACAAGAGGAAAAACTGTTTTTT. This codes for CASSFGGGQEEKLFF.